This is a list of T cell receptor beta chains from one sample in a study of CD8+CD57+ T cells in acquired aplastic anemia. TCRdb analysed the reads with MiXCR anew, one entry per CDR3 protein. The table has roughly 190,000 distinct CDR3 sequences, roughly half seen once; the top ten hold around 8.8%. Sequencing used sorted CD4+, CD8+, or CD8+CD57+ T cells (not recorded which) from PBMCs. The receptors originated from a human donor with aplastic anemia. Each CDR3 is given with its conserved first and last residue. D genes are given only for firm matches. Expanded clones get a size class; other rows say once, few or many, or leave the size out.

>TRBD1|NA|TRBV7-8|TRBJ2-3
CASSFHFRTGRGDTQYF
TGTGCCAGCAGCTTTCATTTTCGGACAGGGCGGGGAGATACGCAGTATTTT
>NA|NA|TRBV28|TRBJ1-4
CASSLRGGDNEKLFF
TGTGCCAGCAGTTTAAGAGGGGGAGATAATGAAAAACTGTTTTTT
>NA|many|TRBV6-1|TRBJ1-2
CASSPDTGYGYTF
TGTGCCAGCAGCCCGGACACGGGGTATGGCTACACCTTC
>NA|few|TRBV2|TRBJ2-5
CASSDSEGGQETQYF
TGTGCCAGCAGTGACTCCGAAGGGGGGCAAGAGACCCAGTACTTC
>NA|medium-sized|TRBV24-1|TRBJ1-6
CATSEGNGNSPLHF
TGTGCCACCAGTGAGGGGAATGGCAATTCACCCCTCCACTTT
>NA|NA|TRBV6-1|TRBJ2-7
CASSGGYGQYF
TGTGCCAGCAGTGGGGGATATGGGCAGTACTTC
>TRBD1|many|TRBV7-8|TRBJ1-2
CASSQRTGWGYTF
TGTGCCAGCAGCCAGAGGACAGGATGGGGCTACACCTTC
>NA|NA|TRBV12-3/TRBV12-4|TRBJ1-5
CASSADNSNQPQHF
TGTGCCAGCAGCGCTGACAATAGCAATCAGCCCCAGCATTTT
>TRBD2|NA|TRBV20-1|TRBJ2-3
CSASIPGLASTDTQYF
TGCAGTGCTAGTATCCCGGGACTAGCGAGCACAGATACGCAGTATTTT
>NA|medium-sized|TRBV7-9|TRBJ2-7
CASSLSYEQYF
TGTGCCAGCAGCTTGTCGTACGAGCAGTACTTC
>NA|NA|TRBV7-9|TRBJ2-3
CASTAPAPTDTQYF
TGTGCCAGCACGGCACCCGCTCCCACAGATACGCAGTATTTT